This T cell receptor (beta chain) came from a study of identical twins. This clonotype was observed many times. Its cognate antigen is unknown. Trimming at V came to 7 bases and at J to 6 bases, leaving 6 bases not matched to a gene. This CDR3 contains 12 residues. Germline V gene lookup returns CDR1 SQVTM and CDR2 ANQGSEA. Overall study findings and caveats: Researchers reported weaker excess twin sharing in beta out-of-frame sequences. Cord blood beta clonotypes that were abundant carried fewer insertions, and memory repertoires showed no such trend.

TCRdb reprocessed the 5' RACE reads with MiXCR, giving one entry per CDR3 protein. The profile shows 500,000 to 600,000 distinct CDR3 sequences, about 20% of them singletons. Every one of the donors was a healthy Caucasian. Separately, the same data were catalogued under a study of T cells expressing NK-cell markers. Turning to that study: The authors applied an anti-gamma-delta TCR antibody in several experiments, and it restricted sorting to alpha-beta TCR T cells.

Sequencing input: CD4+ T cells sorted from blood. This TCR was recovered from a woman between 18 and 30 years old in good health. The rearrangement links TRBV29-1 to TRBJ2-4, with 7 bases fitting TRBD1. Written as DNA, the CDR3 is TGCAGCGGAGGGGACAGACTAAACATTCAGTACTTC. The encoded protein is CSGGDRLNIQYF.